The rows below give T cell receptor beta chains drawn from one sample of a study of Ad26.COV2.S vaccination and SARS-CoV-2 variants. Sequencing used immunoSEQ multiplex PCR; TCRdb keeps in-frame clones, though not all of them. This sample has around 350,000 clones, with approximately 85% found just once. The sample in question was peripheral blood, obtained in a trial of Ad26.COV2.S vaccine versus placebo. The source is a person aged 18 to 65 who received the Ad26.COV2.S COVID-19 vaccine or a placebo. Both conserved end residues are part of each CDR3. Each record gives: D gene, V gene, J gene, clone size, CDR3 DNA, CDR3 protein. A D gene is named only where the DNA matches it firmly. Some rows have no size entry. The others give once, few or many, or a class for an expanded clone.

NA,TRBV11-2,TRBJ2-7,few,TGTGCCAGCAGCTCCATTAGGGGCGGCTCGTACGAGCAGTACTTC,CASSSIRGGSYEQYF
NA,TRBV4-3,TRBJ1-2,NA,TGCGCCAGCAGCCAAGAAATGCACTTAACTGGCTACACCTTC,CASSQEMHLTGYTF
NA,TRBV5-1,TRBJ2-1,NA,TGCGCCAGCAGCTCCCGCTACGCCAATGAGCAGTTCTTC,CASSSRYANEQFF
NA,TRBV5-1,TRBJ2-3,once,TGCGCCAGCAGCCTTAACCCCGGAGAGGATACGCAGTATTTT,CASSLNPGEDTQYF
NA,TRBV19,TRBJ1-1,NA,TGTGCCAGTAGTATAGTGGAATCGAAAGCTTTCTTT,CASSIVESKAFF
NA,TRBV7-2,TRBJ2-7,NA,TGTGCCAGCAGCTTAAATGCAGGGGACTACGAGCAGTACTTC,CASSLNAGDYEQYF
TRBD1,TRBV5-6,TRBJ2-7,once,TGTGCCAGCAGCCAGGACAGGGTACACGAGCAGTACTTC,CASSQDRVHEQYF
NA,TRBV7-8,TRBJ1-2,many,TGTGCCAGCAGCTTAGAAAGACGGCCATCCCTGCGGAGTGGCTACACCTTC,CASSLERRPSLRSGYTF
NA,TRBV7-9,TRBJ2-1,NA,TGTGCCAGCAGCTTAGTACAGGGTAGTGAGCAGTTCTTC,CASSLVQGSEQFF
NA,TRBV29-1,TRBJ1-1,few,TGCAGCGCGGAAGGCCGGGGCCCCATGAACACTGAAGCTTTCTTT,CSAEGRGPMNTEAFF
TRBD2,TRBV27,TRBJ2-7,NA,TGTGCCAGCAGTTCCGGGACTAGCCGTACCCCCTACGAGCAGTACTTC,CASSSGTSRTPYEQYF
NA,TRBV4-1,TRBJ1-1,NA,TGCGCCAGCAGCCAAGATGAAGGCCCGAACACTGAAGCTTTCTTT,CASSQDEGPNTEAFF
TRBD1,TRBV5-1,TRBJ2-3,NA,TGCGCCAGCAGCTTCTTGGGACAGGCAGATACGCAGTATTTT,CASSFLGQADTQYF
NA,TRBV10-3,TRBJ2-5,NA,TGTGCCATCAGTGAGGCCCAAGAGACCCAGTACTTC,CAISEAQETQYF
NA,TRBV18,TRBJ2-1,few,TGTGCCAGCTCACCGGTGGGGCACCGACTCCTCAATGAGCAGTTCTTC,CASSPVGHRLLNEQFF
NA,TRBV5-4,TRBJ1-6,NA,TGTGCCAGCAGTTCACAGGTCTCTGATTCACCCCTCCACTTT,CASSSQVSDSPLHF
TRBD1,TRBV4-1,TRBJ1-2,NA,TGCGCCAGCAGCCCCAGGGGGAACACTAAGGCAACATATGGCTACACCTTC,CASSPRGNTKATYGYTF
TRBD2,TRBV9,TRBJ2-2,once,TGTGCCAGCAGCGTCGGACTAGCAATAAGCACCGGGGAGCTGTTTTTT,CASSVGLAISTGELFF
NA,TRBV28,TRBJ2-1,NA,TGTGCCAGCAGTTTTGAGAGCTCCCGGGGCAATGAGCAGTTCTTC,CASSFESSRGNEQFF
TRBD2,TRBV7-9,TRBJ2-1,NA,TGTGCCAGCAGCTCTCTAGCGGGAGTAGGTTACAATGAGCAGTTCTTC,CASSSLAGVGYNEQFF
TRBD1,TRBV5-6,TRBJ1-2,NA,TGTGCCAGCAGCCCCACCGGGACAGGGGTAATTAGCTATGGCTACACCTTC,CASSPTGTGVISYGYTF
NA,TRBV19,TRBJ2-6,once,TGTGCCAGTAAGATACCTTCCACCTCTGGGGCCAACGTCCTGACTTTC,CASKIPSTSGANVLTF
NA,TRBV5-1,TRBJ2-1,once,TGCGCCAGCAGCGGGGGCGTAGGGGCCTACAATGAGCAGTTCTTC,CASSGGVGAYNEQFF
NA,TRBV2,TRBJ2-2,NA,TGTGCCAGCAGTGAATATTGGCGGGACCCCGGGGAGCTGTTTTTT,CASSEYWRDPGELFF
TRBD2,TRBV28,TRBJ2-7,NA,TGTGCCAGCAGTTTATCGGGGGGGGCCTCCTACGAGCAGTACTTC,CASSLSGGASYEQYF
NA,TRBV11-2,TRBJ1-2,NA,TGTGCCAGCAGCCTCAGGGACGGCAACTATGGCTACACCTTC,CASSLRDGNYGYTF
NA,TRBV5-1,TRBJ2-1,NA,TGCGCCAGCAGCGCCCCCCAGGGGGGGATTAACAATGAGCAGTTCTTC,CASSAPQGGINNEQFF
NA,TRBV12-3/TRBV12-4,TRBJ2-3,NA,TGTGCCAGCAGTTTAGCCAGCACAGATACGCAGTATTTT,CASSLASTDTQYF
NA,TRBV5-4,TRBJ1-2,few,TGTGCCAGCAGCTTGGAACCAGGGAGCATCTATGGCTACACCTTC,CASSLEPGSIYGYTF
NA,TRBV19,TRBJ1-5,NA,TGTGCCAGTAGTATTGGGCAGAGGGCTGATCAGCCCCAGCATTTT,CASSIGQRADQPQHF
NA,TRBV5-1,TRBJ1-1,NA,TGCGCCAGCAGCCCGGGAGACATTGTGAACACTGAAGCTTTCTTT,CASSPGDIVNTEAFF
TRBD2,TRBV5-4,TRBJ2-3,NA,TGTGCCAGCAGCCCTAGCGGGGGTTCAGATACGCAGTATTTT,CASSPSGGSDTQYF
TRBD1,TRBV5-1,TRBJ2-2,NA,TGCGCCAGCAGCACGGACAGGGTGAGCACCGGGGAGCTGTTTTTT,CASSTDRVSTGELFF
NA,TRBV5-1,TRBJ2-7,NA,TGCGCCAGCAGCTTGGACGGAGGGACCTACGAGCAGTACTTC,CASSLDGGTYEQYF
TRBD2,TRBV3-1/TRBV3-2,TRBJ2-1,once,TGTGCCAGCAGAAACCCTAGCGGGATGTGGTCCTACAATGAGCAGTTCTTC,CASRNPSGMWSYNEQFF
TRBD2,TRBV19,TRBJ2-3,NA,TGTGCCAGTAGTCTTAGGGTCAAGACTAGCCAATGGGTAACAGATACGCAGTATTTT,CASSLRVKTSQWVTDTQYF
NA,TRBV12-3/TRBV12-4,TRBJ2-2,NA,TGTGCCAGCTTGGGGAACGGGGAGCTGTTTTTT,CASLGNGELFF
NA,TRBV10-1,TRBJ2-2,NA,TGCGCCAGCAGACCGGACACAGACACCGGGGAGCTGTTTTTT,CASRPDTDTGELFF
NA,TRBV21-1,TRBJ2-5,once,TGTGCCAGCAGCCGATTGAGTTGGTCCGGGACAGCTAATCAAGAGACCCAGTACTTC,CASSRLSWSGTANQETQYF
NA,TRBV3-1/TRBV3-2,TRBJ2-3,NA,TGTGCCAGCAGCCATTGGGGAAGCGGGCGCACAGATACGCAGTATTTT,CASSHWGSGRTDTQYF
TRBD1,TRBV7-2,TRBJ2-7,NA,TGTGCCAGCAGCTCTTCCGGGACAGGGCGATTCGAGCAGTACTTC,CASSSSGTGRFEQYF
NA,TRBV9,TRBJ1-3,once,TGTGCCAGCAGCCCCCAGATTGGAAACACCATATATTTT,CASSPQIGNTIYF
NA,TRBV16,TRBJ1-1,NA,TGTGCCAGCAGCCAATCGGGCCAGGGGACCACTGAAGCTTTCTTT,CASSQSGQGTTEAFF
TRBD1,TRBV9,TRBJ1-3,once,TGTGCCAGCAGCGTAGGACAGGGAGGCGGAAACACCATATATTTT,CASSVGQGGGNTIYF
NA,TRBV12-3/TRBV12-4,TRBJ1-2,NA,TGTGCCAGCAGTTTCCAGGGGTATGGCTACACCTTC,CASSFQGYGYTF
NA,TRBV30,TRBJ1-1,NA,TGTGCCTGGAGTGAGGCGAACACTGAAGCTTTCTTT,CAWSEANTEAFF
NA,TRBV5-4,TRBJ2-3,once,TGTGCCAGCAGCGCCGGCACCGGGACACCTCATACGCAGTATTTT,CASSAGTGTPHTQYF
NA,TRBV7-6,TRBJ2-3,NA,TGTGCCAGCAGCTTATTGCAGGGGACAGATACGCAGTATTTT,CASSLLQGTDTQYF
NA,TRBV20-1,TRBJ2-7,few,TGCAGTGCGATAACTAGGAACGAGCAGTACTTC,CSAITRNEQYF
NA,TRBV7-2,TRBJ2-3,NA,TGTGCCAGCAGCGCTCGGGGGTTAGATACGCAGTATTTT,CASSARGLDTQYF
TRBD1,TRBV15,TRBJ2-7,NA,TGTGCCACCAGCTTACGGACAGGGGCGGATGAGCAGTACTTC,CATSLRTGADEQYF
NA,TRBV7-2,TRBJ2-7,NA,TGTGCCAGCAGCATCGGACAACCCTACGAGCAGTACTTC,CASSIGQPYEQYF
NA,TRBV20-1,TRBJ1-3,NA,TGCAGTGCTAGTGAGACAGTCTCTGGAAACACCATATATTTT,CSASETVSGNTIYF
TRBD2,TRBV7-2,TRBJ2-1,NA,TGTGCCAGCAGCTCATCCCGGACTAGCGGGGGGGCCGGTGAGCAGTTCTTC,CASSSSRTSGGAGEQFF
NA,TRBV9,TRBJ1-5,NA,TGTGCCAGCAGCGTAGGGGTAGGGGCGAGCAATCAGCCCCAGCATTTT,CASSVGVGASNQPQHF
NA,TRBV6-2/TRBV6-3,TRBJ2-3,NA,TGTGCCAGCAGCTCGGCACATACGCAGTATTTT,CASSSAHTQYF